This T cell receptor beta chain was sequenced for a study of cytomegalovirus exposure and HLA in healthy donors. General study results and limits: With high specificity and sensitivity, the classifier reportedly diagnosed cytomegalovirus status. Roughly uniform sequencing depth across donors was assumed, possibly incorrectly. Some V segments, including TRBV6-2 and TRBV6-3, were excluded as indistinguishable. A later analysis linked 15,000 to 20,000 TCR beta sequences to HLA alleles at 0.05 false discovery rate.

Comments on this clone: Its antigen is unidentified.

The germline V gene encodes CDR1 GTSNPN and CDR2 SVGIG (reference sequence). The CDR3 has 12 amino acids. The ends were cut back, 4 bases at V and 3 bases at J, with 9 bases in the middle. The PCR ran on 60 Vbeta and 13 Jbeta primers. Only in-frame clones appear in the TCRdb table, and some are missing; sequencing was by immunoSEQ multiplex PCR. The repertoire holds some 200,000 clones, with 75% to 85% as singletons. This rearrangement joins TRBV30 to TRBJ1-2; D is undetermined. This TCR derives from a boy aged 5-17 years in good health and CMV-seronegative. Source material: PBMCs. CDR3 protein: CAWNGYDYGYTF. In nucleotides, the CDR3 is TGTGCCTGGAACGGGTATGACTATGGCTACACCTTC.